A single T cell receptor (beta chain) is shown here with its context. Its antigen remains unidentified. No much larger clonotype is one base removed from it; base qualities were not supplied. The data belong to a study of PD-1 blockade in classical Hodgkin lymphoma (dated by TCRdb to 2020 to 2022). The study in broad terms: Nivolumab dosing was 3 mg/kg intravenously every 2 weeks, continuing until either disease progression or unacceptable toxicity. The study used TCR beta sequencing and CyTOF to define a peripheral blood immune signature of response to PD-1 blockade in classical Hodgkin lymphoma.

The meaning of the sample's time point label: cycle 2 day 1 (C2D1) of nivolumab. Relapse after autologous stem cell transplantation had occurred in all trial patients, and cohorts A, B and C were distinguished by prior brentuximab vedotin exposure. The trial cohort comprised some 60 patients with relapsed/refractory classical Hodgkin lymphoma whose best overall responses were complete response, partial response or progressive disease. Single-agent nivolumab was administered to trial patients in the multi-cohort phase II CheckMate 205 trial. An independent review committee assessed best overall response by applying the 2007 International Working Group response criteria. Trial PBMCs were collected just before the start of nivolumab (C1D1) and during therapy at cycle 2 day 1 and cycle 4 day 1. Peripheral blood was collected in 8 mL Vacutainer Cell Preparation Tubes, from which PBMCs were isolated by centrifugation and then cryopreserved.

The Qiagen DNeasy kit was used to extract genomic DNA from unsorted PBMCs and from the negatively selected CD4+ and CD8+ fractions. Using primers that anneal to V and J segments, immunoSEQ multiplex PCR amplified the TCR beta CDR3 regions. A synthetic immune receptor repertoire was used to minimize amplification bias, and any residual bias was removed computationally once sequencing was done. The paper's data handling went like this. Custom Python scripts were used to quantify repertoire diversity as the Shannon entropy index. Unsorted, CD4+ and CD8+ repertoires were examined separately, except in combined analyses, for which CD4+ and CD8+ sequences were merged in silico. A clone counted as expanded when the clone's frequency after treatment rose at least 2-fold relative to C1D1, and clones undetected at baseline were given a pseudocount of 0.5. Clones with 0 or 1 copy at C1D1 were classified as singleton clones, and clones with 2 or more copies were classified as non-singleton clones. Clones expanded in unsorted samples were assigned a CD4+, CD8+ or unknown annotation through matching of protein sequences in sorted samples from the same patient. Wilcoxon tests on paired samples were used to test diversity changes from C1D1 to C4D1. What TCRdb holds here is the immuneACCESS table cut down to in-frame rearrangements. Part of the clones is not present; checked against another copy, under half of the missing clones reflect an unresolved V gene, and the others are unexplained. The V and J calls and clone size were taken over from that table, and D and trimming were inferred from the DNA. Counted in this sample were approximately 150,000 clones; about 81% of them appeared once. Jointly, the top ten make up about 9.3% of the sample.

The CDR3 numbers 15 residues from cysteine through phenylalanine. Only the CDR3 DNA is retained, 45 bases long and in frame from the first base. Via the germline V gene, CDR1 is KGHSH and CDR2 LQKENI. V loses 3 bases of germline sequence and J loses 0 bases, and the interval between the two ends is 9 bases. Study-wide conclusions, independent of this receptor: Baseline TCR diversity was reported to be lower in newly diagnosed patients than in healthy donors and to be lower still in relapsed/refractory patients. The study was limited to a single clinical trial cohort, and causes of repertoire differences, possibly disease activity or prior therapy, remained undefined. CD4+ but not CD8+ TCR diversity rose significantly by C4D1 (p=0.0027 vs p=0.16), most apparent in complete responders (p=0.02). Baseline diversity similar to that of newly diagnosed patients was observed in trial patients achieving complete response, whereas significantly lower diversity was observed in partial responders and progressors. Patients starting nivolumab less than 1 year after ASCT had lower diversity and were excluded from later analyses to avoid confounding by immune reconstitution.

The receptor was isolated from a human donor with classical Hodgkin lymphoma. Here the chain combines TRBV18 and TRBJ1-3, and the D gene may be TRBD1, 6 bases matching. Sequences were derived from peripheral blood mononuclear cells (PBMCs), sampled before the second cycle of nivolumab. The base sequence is TGTGCCAGCTCACCGGACAGCCTCTCTGGAAACACCATATATTTT. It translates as CASSPDSLSGNTIYF.